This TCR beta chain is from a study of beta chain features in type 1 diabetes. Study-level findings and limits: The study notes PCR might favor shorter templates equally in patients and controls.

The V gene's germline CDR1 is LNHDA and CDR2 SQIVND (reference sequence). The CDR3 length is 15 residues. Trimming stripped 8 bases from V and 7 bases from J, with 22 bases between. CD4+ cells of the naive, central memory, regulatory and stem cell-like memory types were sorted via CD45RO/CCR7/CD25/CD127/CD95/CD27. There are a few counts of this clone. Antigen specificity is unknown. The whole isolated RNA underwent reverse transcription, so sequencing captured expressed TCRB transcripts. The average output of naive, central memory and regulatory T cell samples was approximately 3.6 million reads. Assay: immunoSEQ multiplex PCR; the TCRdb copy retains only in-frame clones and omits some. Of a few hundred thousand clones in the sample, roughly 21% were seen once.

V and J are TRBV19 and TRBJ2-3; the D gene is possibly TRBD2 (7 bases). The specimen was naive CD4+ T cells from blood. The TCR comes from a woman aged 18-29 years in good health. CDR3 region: CASRAAGAGTNTQYF. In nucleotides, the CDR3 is TGTGCCAGTCGGGCCGCAGGAGCGGGGACAAATACGCAGTATTTT.